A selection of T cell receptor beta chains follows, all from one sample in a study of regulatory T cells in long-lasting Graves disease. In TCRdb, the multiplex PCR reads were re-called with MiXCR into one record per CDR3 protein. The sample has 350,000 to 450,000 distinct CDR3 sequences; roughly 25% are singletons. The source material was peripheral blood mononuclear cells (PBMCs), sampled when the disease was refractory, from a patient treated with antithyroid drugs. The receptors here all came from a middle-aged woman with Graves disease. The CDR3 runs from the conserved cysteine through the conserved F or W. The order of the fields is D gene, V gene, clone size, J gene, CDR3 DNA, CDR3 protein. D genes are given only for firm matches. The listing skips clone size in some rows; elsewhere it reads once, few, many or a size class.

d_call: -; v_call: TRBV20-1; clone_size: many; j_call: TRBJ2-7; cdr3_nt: TGCAGTGCTAAGGCAGGGGCGGACTACGAGCAGTACTTC; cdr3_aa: CSAKAGADYEQYF
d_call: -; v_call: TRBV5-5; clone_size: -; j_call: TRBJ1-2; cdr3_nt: TGTGCCAGCAGCTTGGGAGGGGGAGTGCCAGGTGGCTACACCTTC; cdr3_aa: CASSLGGGVPGGYTF
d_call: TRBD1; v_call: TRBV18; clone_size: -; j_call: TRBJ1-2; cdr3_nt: TGTGCCAGCTCACCGACAGGGGACTATGGCTACACCTTC; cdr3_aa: CASSPTGDYGYTF
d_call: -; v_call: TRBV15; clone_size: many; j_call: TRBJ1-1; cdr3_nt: TGTGCCACCAGCAGAGATCTACGGGGAACTGAAGCTTTCTTT; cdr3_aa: CATSRDLRGTEAFF
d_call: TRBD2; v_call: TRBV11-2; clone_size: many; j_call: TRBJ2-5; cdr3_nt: TGTGCCAGCAGCCCTGGGACTAGCGGGAAGACCCAGTACTTC; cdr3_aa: CASSPGTSGKTQYF
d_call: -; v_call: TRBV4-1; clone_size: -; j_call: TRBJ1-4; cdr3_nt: TGCGCCAGCAGCCCACTGGACGGGGGTAATGAAAAACTGTTTTTT; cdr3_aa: CASSPLDGGNEKLFF
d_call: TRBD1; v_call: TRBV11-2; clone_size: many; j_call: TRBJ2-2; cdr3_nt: TGTGCCAGCAGCTTGGGGACAGGGGGCAACACCGGGGAGCTGTTTTTT; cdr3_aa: CASSLGTGGNTGELFF
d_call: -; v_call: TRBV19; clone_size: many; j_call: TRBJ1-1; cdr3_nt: TGTGCCAGTAGTATAGATCTCGCGGGGAACACTGAAGCTTTCTTT; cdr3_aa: CASSIDLAGNTEAFF
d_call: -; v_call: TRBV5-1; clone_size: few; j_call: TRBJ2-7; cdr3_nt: TGCGCCAGCAGCGCATCAGGGACACACTCCTACGAGCAGTACTTC; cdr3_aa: CASSASGTHSYEQYF
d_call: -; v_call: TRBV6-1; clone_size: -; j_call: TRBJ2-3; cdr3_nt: TGTGCCAGCAGTGAATACAGAACAGATACGCAGTATTTT; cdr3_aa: CASSEYRTDTQYF
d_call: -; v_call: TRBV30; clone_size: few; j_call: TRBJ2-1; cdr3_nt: TGTGCCTGGAGTGTTACCGGGACACCGTTCCGGCAGTTCTTC; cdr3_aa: CAWSVTGTPFRQFF
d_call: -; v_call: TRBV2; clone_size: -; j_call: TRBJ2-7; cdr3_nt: TGTGCCAGCACACCCCTCCGGGGGACCTACGAGCAGTACTTC; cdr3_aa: CASTPLRGTYEQYF
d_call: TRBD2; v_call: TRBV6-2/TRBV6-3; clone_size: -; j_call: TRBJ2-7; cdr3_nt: TGTGCCAGCAGTTATAAGTACACAACTAGCGGGAGCTCCTACGAGCAGTACTTC; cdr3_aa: CASSYKYTTSGSSYEQYF
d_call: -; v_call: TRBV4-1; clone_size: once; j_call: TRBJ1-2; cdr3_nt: TGCGCCAGCAGCCAAGATTCGGGGGGCCTCTATGGCTACACCTTC; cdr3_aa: CASSQDSGGLYGYTF